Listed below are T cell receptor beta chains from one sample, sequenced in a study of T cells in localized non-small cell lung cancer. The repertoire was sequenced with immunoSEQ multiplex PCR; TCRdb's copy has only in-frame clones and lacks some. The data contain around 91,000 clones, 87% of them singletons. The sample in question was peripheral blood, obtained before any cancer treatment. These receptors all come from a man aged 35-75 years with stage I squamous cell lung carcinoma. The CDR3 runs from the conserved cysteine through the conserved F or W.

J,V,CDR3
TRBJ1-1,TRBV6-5,CASSFRWNTEAFF
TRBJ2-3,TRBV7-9,CASSADRPGIGTDTQYF
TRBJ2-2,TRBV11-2,CASSLLAGGNTGELFF
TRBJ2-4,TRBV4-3,CASSPGSSGTGSNIQYF
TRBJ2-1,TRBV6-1,CASRATGGFEQFF
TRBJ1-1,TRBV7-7,CASSSHRGTEAFF
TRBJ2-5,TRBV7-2,CASSLDKSSKTQYF
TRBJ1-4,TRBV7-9,CASSLGMVGTNEKLFF
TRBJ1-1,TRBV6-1,CASSAREGNTEAFF
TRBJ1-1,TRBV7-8,CASRIPGRAEAFF
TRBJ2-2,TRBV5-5,CASSSWGQANGELFF
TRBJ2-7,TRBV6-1,CASRAGGHTYEQYF
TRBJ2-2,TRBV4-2,CASSQEPGGELFF
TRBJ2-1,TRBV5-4,CASSLGQGTEQFF